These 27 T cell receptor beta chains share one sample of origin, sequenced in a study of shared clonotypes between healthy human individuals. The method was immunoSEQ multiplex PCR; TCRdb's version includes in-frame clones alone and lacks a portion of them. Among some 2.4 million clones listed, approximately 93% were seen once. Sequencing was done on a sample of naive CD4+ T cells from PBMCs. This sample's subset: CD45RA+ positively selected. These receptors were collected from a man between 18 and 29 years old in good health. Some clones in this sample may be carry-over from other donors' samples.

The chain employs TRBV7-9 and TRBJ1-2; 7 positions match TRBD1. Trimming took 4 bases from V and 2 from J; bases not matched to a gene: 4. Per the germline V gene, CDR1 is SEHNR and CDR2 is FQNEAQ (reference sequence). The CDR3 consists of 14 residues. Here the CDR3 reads CASSSEGQNYGYTF. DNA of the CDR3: TGTGCCAGCAGCTCGGAGGGACAGAACTATGGCTACACCTTC. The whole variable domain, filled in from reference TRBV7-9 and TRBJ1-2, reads DTGVSQNPRHKITKRGQNVTFRCDPISEHNRLYWYRQTLGQGPEFLTYFQNEAQLEKSRLLSDRFSAERPKGSFSTLEIQRTEQGDSAMYLCASSSEGQNYGYTFGSGTRLTVV.

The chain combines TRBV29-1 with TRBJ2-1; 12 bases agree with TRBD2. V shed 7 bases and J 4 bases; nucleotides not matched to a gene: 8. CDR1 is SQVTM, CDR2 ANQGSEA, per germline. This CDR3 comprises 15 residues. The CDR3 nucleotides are TGCAGCGCCGCGGGACTAGCGGGTATATACAATGAGCAGTTCTTC. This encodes CSAAGLAGIYNEQFF.

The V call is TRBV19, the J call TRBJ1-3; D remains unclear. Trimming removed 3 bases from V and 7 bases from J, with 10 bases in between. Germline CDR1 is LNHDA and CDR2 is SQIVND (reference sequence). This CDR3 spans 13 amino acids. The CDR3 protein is CASSMEAQNTIYF. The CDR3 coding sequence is TGTGCCAGTAGTATGGAGGCGCAGAACACCATATATTTT.

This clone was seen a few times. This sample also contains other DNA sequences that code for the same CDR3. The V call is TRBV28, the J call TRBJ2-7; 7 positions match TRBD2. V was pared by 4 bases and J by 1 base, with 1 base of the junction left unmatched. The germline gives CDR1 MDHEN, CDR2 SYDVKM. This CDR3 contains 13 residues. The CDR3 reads CASSSGGSYEQYF. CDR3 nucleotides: TGTGCCAGCAGTTCCGGGGGGTCCTACGAGCAGTACTTC.

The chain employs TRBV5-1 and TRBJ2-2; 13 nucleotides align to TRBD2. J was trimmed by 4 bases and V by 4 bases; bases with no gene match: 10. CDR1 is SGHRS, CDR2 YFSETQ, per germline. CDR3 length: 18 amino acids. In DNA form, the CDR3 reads TGCGCCAGCAGCCCAGGGACTAGCGGGACCGTCAGCACCGGGGAGCTGTTTTTT. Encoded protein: CASSPGTSGTVSTGELFF.

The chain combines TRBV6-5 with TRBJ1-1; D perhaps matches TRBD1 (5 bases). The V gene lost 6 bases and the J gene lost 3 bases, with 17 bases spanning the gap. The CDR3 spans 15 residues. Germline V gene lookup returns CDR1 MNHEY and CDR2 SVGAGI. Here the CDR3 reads CASRALSGGDTEAFF. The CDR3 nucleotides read TGTGCCAGCAGGGCGCTGAGTGGAGGGGACACTGAAGCTTTCTTT.

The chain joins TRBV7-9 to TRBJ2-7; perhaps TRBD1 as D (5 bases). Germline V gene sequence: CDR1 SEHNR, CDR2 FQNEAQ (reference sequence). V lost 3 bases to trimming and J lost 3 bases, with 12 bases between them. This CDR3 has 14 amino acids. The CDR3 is CASSFYSQGYEQYF. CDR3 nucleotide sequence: TGTGCCAGCAGCTTCTACTCCCAGGGCTACGAGCAGTACTTC.

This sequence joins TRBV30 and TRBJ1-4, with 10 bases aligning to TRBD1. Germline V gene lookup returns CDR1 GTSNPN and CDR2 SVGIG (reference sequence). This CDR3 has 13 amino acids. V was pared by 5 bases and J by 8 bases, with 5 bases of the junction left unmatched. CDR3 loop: CAWATGGREKLFF. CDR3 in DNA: TGTGCCTGGGCGACAGGGGGCCGGGAAAAACTGTTTTTT.

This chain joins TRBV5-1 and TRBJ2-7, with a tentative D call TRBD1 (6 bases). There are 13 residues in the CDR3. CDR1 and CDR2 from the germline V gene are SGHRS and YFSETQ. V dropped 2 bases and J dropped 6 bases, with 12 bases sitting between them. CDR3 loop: CASSFHRAGEQYF. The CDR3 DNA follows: TGCGCCAGCAGCTTCCACAGGGCGGGCGAGCAGTACTTC.

The CDR3 coding sequence is TGTGCCAGTAGTAAGGACAGGGACTCTGAAGCTTTCTTT. This sequence encodes CASSKDRDSEAFF. This chain joins TRBV19 and TRBJ1-1; 8 bases line up with TRBD1. The CDR3 consists of 13 residues. Looked up from germline, CDR1 is LNHDA and CDR2 is SQIVND (reference sequence). V was clipped by 4 bases and J by 6 bases; unmatched bases: 4.

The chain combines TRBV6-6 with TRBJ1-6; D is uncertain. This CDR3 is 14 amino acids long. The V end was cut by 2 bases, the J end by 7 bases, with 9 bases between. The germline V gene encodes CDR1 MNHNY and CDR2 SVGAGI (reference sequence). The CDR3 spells CASSYGEPNSPLHF. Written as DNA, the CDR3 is TGTGCCAGCAGTTACGGGGAACCAAATTCACCCCTCCACTTT.

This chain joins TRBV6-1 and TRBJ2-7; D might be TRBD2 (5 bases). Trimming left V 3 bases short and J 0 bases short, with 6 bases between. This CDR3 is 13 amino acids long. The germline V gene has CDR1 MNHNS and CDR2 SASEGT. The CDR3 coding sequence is TGTGCCAGCAGTGAGCGGGTCTCCTACGAGCAGTACTTC. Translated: CASSERVSYEQYF.

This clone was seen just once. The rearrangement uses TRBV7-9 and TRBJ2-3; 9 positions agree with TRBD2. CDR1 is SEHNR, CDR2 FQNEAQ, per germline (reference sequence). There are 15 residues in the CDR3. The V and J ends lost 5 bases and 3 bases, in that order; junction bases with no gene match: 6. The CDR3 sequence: CASSIRLADTDTQYF. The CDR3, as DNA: TGTGCCAGCAGCATCCGACTAGCGGATACAGATACGCAGTATTTT.

This chain's CDR3 is CASSLVGTGLAEQYF. CDR3 sequence (DNA): TGTGCCAGCAGCTTGGTTGGGACAGGGCTTGCCGAGCAGTACTTC. The genes are TRBV5-8 and TRBJ2-7, with TRBD1 identical over 9 bases. The CDR3 covers 15 residues. V was pared by 0 bases and J by 6 bases, with 7 bases of the junction left unmatched. In germline, CDR1 is SGHTS, CDR2 YDEGEE. The variable domain in full, with the rest retrieved from reference TRBV5-8 and TRBJ2-7, is EAGVTQSPTHLIKTRGQQATLRCSPISGHTSVYWYQQALGLGLQFLLWYDEGEERNRGNFPPRFSGRQFPNYSSELNVNALELEDSALYLCASSLVGTGLAEQYFGPGTRLTVT.

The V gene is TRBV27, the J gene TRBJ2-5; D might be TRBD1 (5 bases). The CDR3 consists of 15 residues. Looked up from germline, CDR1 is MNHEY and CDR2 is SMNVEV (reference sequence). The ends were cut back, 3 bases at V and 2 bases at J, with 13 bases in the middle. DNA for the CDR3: TGTGCCAGCAGTTTTAGGGGCGGAGCACAAGAGACCCAGTACTTC. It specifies CASSFRGGAQETQYF.

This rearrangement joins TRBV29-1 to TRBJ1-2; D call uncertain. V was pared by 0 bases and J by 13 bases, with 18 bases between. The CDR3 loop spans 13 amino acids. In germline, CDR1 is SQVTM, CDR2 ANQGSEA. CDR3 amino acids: CSVEESSPYGGTF. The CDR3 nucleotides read TGCAGCGTTGAAGAATCCAGTCCTTATGGCGGCACCTTC.

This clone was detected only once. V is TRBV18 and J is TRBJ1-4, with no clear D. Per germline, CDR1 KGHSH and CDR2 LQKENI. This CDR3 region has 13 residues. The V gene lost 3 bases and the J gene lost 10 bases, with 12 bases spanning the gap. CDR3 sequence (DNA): TGTGCCAGCTCACCGCCAGAATCGGGAAAACTGTTTTTT. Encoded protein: CASSPPESGKLFF.

Here the CDR3 reads CASSLEGAGHTF. CDR3 bases: TGTGCCAGCAGTTTAGAGGGGGCTGGGCACACCTTC. The rearrangement uses TRBV28 and TRBJ1-2; 7 nucleotides agree with TRBD1. This CDR3 has 12 residues. Trimming cost V 2 bases and J 12 bases; bases outside gene matches: 6. CDR1 and CDR2 from the germline V gene are MDHEN and SYDVKM.

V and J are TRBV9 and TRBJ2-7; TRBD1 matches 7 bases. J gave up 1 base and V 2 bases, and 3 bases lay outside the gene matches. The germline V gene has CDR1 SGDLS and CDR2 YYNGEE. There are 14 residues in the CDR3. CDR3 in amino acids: CASSVLDRSYEQYF. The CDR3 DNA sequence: TGTGCCAGCAGCGTCCTGGACAGGTCCTACGAGCAGTACTTC.

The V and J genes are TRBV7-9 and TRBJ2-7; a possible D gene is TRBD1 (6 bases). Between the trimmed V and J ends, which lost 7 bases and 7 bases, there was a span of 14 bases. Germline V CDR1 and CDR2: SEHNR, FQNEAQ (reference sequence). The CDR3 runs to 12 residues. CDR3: CASTVQGFEQYF. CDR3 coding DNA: TGTGCCAGCACCGTACAGGGTTTTGAGCAGTACTTC.

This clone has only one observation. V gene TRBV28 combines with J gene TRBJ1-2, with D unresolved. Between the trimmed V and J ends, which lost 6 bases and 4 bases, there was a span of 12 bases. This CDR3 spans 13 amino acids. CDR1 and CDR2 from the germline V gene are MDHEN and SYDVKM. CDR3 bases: TGTGCCAGCAGAGAGGCATCTCTCTATGGCTACACCTTC. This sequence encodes CASREASLYGYTF.

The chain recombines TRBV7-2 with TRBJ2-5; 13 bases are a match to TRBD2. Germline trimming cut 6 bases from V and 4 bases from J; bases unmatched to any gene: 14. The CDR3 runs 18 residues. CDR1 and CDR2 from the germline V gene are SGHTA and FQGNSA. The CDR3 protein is CASRHRGGTSGMGETQYF. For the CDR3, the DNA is TGTGCCAGCAGGCATAGGGGGGGGACTAGCGGGATGGGAGAGACCCAGTACTTC.

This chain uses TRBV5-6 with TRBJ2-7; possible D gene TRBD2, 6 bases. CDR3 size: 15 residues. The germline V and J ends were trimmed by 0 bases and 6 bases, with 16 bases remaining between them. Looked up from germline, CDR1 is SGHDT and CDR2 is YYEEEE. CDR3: CASSLVREAWGEQYF. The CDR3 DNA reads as TGTGCCAGCAGCTTGGTTAGGGAGGCGTGGGGCGAGCAGTACTTC.

The chain's CDR3 is CASSLVTNTEAFF. The CDR3 DNA is TGTGCCAGCAGCTTAGTGACCAACACTGAAGCTTTCTTT. This chain links TRBV7-9 with TRBJ1-1; no definite D call. V was shortened by 1 base and J by 2 bases, with 5 bases between the two germline ends. The CDR3 covers 13 residues. Looked up from germline, CDR1 is SEHNR and CDR2 is FQNEAQ (reference sequence). Full variable domain (remainder filled in from reference TRBV7-9 and TRBJ1-1): DTGVSQNPRHKITKRGQNVTFRCDPISEHNRLYWYRQTLGQGPEFLTYFQNEAQLEKSRLLSDRFSAERPKGSFSTLEIQRTEQGDSAMYLCASSLVTNTEAFFGQGTRLTVV.

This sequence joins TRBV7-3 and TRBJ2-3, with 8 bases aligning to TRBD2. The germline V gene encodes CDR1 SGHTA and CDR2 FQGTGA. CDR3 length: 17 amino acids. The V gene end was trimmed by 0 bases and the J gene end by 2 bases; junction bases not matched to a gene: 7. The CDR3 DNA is TGTGCCAGCAGCTTAACTATGGCGGGGGGAATCACAGATACGCAGTATTTT. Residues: CASSLTMAGGITDTQYF.

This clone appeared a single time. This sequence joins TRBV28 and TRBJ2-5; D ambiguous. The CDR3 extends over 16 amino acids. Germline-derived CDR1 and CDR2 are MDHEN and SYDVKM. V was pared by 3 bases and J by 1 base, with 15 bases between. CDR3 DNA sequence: TGTGCCAGCAGTTTTTTCCCCTTGAAGGTCCAAGAGACCCAGTACTTC. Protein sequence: CASSFFPLKVQETQYF.

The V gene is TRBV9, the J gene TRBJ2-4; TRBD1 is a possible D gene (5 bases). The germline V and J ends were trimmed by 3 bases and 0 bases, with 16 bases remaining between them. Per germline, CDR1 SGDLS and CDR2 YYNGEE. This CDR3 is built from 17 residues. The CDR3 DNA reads TGTGCCAGCAGCGCCCGGTCGTTCCAGGGAGCCAAAAACATTCAGTACTTC. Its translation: CASSARSFQGAKNIQYF.